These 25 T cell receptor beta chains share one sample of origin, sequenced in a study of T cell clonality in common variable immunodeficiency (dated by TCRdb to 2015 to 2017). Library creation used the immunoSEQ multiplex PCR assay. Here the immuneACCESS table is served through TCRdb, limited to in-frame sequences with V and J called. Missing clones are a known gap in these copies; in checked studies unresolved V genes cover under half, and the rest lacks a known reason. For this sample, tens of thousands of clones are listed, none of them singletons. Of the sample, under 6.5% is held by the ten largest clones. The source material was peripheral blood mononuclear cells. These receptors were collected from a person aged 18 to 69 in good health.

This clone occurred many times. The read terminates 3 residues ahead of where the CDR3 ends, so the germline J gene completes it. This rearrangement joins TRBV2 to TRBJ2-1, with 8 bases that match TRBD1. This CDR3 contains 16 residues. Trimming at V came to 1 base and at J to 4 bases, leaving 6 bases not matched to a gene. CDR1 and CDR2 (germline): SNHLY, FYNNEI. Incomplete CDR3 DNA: TGTGCCAGCAGTGAAGGATGGACAGGGAGTTACAATGAG. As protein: CASSEGWTGSYNE. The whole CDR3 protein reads CASSEGWTGSYNEQFF.

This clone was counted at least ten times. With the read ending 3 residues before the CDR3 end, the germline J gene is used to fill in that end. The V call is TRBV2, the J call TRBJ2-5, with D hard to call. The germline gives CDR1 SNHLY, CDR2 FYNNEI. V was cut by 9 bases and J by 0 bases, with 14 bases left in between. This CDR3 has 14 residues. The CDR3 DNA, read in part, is TGTGCCAGTTCAAATTCAAGGGACCAAGAGACC. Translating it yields CASSNSRDQET. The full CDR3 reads CASSNSRDQETQYF. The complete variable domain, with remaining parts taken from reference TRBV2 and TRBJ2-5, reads EPEVTQTPSHQVTQMGQEVILRCVPISNHLYFYWYRQILGQKVEFLVSFYNNEISEKSEIFDDQFSVERPDGSNFTLKIRSTKLEDSAMYFCASSNSRDQETQYFGPGTRLLVL.

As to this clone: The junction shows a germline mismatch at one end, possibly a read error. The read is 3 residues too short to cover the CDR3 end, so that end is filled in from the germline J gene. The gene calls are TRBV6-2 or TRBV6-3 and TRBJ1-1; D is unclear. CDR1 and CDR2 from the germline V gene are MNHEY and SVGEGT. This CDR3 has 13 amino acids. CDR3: CASTPQQPTDAFF. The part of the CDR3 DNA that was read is TGTGCCAGCACTCCACAACAGCCAACTGAC.

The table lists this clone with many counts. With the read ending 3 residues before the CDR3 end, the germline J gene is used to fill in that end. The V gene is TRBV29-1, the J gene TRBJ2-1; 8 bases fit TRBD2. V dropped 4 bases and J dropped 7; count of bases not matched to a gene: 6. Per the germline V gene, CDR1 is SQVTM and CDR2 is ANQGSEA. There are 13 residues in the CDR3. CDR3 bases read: TGCAGCGTTGGCATAGCGGGGCTTAATGAG. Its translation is CSVGIAGLNE. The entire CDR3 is CSVGIAGLNEQFF.

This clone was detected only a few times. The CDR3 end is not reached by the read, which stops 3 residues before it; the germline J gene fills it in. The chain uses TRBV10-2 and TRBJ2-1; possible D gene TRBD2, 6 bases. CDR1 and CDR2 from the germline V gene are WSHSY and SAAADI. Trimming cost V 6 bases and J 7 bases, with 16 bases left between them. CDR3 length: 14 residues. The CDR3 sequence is CASRLGTEANEQFF. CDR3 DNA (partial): TGCGCCAGCAGGTTAGGGACTGAGGCAAATGAG.

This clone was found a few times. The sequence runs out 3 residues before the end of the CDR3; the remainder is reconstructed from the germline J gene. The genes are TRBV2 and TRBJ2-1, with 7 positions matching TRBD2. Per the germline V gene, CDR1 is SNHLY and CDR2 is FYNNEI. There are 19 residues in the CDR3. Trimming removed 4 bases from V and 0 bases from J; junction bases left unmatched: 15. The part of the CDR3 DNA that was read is TGTGCCAGCAGTGTGTTCTACCCTGAAGCGGGAAACTCCTACAATGAG. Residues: CASSVFYPEAGNSYNE. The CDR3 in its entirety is CASSVFYPEAGNSYNEQFF.

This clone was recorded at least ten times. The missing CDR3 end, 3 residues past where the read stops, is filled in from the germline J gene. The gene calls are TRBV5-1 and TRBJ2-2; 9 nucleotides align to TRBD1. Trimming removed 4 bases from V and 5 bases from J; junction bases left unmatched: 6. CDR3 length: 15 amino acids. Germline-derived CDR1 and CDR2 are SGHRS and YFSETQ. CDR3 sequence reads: CASSPTGGRTGELFF. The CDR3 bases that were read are TGCGCCAGCAGCCCCACAGGGGGCAGGACCGGGGAG.

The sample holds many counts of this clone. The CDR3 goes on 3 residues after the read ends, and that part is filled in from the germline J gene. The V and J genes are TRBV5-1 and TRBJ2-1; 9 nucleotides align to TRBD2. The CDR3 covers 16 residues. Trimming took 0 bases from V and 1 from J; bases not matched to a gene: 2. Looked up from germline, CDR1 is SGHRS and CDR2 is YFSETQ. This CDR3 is CASSLGLAVSYNEQFF. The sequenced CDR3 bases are TGCGCCAGCAGCTTGGGACTAGCGGTTTCCTACAATGAG.

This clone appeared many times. The sequenced CDR3 bases are TGTGCCAGTAGTAATCTCCTGCAGGGTGTTTTCTACGAG. It encodes CASSNLLQGVFYE. The full-length CDR3 reads as CASSNLLQGVFYEQYF. This chain connects TRBV19 to TRBJ2-7; possible D gene TRBD1, 5 bases. The read is 3 residues too short to cover the CDR3 end, so that end is filled in from the germline J gene. Looked up from germline, CDR1 is LNHDA and CDR2 is SQIVND (reference sequence). Trimming took off 4 bases at V and 3 bases at J, with 19 bases between the two ends. The CDR3 consists of 16 residues.

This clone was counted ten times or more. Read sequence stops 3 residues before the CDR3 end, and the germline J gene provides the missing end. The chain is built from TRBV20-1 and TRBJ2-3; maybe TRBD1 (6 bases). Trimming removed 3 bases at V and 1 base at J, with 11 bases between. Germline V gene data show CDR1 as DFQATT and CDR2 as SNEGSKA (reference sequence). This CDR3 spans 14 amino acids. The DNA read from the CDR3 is TGCAGTGCTAGTTTGGACAGCCGCACAGATACG. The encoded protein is CSASLDSRTDT. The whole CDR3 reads CSASLDSRTDTQYF.

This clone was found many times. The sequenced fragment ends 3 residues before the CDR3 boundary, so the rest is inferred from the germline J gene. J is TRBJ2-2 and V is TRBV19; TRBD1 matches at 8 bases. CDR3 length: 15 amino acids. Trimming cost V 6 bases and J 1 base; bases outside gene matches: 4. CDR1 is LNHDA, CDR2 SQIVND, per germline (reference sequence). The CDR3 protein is CASRKGQENTGELFF. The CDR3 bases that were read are TGTGCCAGTAGGAAGGGACAGGAGAACACCGGGGAG. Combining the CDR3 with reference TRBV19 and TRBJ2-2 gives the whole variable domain DGGITQSPKYLFRKEGQNVTLSCEQNLNHDAMYWYRQDPGQGLRLIYYSQIVNDFQKGDIAEGYSVSREKKESFPLTVTSAQKNPTAFYLCASRKGQENTGELFFGEGSRLTVL.

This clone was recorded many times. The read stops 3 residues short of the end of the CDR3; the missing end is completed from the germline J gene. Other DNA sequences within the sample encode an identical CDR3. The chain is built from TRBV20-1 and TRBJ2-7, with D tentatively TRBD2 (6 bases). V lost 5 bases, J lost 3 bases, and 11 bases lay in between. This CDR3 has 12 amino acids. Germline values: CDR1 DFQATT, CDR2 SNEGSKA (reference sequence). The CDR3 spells CSARDSSYEQYF. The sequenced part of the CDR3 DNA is TGCAGTGCTCGGGACTCTAGCTACGAG.

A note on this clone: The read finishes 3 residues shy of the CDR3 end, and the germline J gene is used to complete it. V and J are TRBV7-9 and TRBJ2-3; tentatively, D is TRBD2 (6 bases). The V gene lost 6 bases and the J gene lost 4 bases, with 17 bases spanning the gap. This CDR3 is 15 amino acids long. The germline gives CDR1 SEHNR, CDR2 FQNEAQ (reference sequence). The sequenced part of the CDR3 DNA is TGTGCCAGCAGTCGCGGGACGGGCGGGGCAGATACG. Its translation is CASSRGTGGADT. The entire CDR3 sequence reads CASSRGTGGADTQYF.

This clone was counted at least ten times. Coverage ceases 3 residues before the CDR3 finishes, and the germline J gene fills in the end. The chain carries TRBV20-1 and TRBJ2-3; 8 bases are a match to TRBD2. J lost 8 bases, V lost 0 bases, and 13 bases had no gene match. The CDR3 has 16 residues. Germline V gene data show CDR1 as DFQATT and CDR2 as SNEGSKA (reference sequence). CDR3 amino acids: CSARDVLVGAGVTQYF. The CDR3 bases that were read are TGCAGTGCTAGAGATGTCTTAGTCGGAGCGGGAGTTACG.

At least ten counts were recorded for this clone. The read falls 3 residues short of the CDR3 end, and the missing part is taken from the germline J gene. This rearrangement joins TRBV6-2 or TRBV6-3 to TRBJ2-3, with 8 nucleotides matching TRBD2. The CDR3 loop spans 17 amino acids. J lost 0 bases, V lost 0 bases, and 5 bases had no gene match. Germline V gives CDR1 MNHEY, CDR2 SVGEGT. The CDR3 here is CASSYSTRTSSTDTQYF. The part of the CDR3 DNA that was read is TGTGCCAGCAGTTACTCGACCCGGACTAGCAGCACAGATACG.

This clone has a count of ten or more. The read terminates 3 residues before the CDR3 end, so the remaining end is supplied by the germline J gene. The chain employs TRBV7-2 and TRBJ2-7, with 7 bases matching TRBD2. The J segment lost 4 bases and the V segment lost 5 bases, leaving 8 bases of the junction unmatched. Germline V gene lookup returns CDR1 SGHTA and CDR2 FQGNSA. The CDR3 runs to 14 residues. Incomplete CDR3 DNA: TGTGCCAGCAGCAACGCCGGGGGGACGTACGAG. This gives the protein CASSNAGGTYE. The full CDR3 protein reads CASSNAGGTYEQYF.

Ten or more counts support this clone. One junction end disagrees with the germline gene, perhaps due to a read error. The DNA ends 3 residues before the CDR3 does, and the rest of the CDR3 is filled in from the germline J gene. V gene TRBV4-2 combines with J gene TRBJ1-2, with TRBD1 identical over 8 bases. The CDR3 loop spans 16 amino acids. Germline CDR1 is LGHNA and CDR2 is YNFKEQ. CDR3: CASSQAGTGYNYGYTF. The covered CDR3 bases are TGCGCCAGCAGCCAAGCGGGGACAGGTTATAACTATGGC.

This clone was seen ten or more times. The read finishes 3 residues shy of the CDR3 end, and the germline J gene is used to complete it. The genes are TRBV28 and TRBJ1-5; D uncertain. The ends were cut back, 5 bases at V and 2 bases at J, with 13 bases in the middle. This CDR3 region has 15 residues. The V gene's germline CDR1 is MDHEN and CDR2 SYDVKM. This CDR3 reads CASSPGSIGNQPQHF. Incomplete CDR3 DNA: TGTGCCAGCAGTCCGGGGTCGATTGGCAATCAGCCC.

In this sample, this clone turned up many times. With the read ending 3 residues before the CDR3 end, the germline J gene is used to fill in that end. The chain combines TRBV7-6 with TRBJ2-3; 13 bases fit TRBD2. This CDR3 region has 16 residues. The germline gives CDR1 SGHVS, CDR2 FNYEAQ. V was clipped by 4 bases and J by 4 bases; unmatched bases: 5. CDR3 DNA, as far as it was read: TGTGCCAGCAGCTCAGGACTAGCGGGGGCCCCAGATACG. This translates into CASSSGLAGAPDT. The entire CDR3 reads CASSSGLAGAPDTQYF.

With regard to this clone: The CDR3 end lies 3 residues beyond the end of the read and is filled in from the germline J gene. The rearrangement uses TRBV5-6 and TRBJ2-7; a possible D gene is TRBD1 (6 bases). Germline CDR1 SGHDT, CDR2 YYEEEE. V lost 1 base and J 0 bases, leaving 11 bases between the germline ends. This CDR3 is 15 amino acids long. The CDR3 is CASSLLGQSSYEQYF. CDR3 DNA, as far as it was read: TGTGCCAGCAGCTTGCTCGGACAGAGCTCCTACGAG.

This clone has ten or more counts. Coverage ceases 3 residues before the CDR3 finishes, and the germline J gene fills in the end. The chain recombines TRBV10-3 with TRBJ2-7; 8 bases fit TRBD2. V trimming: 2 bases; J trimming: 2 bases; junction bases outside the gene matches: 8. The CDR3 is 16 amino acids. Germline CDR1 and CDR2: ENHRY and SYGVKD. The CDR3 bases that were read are TGTGCCATCAGTGAGATGGGCGGGAGGTCCACCTACGAG. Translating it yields CAISEMGGRSTYE. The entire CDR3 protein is CAISEMGGRSTYEQYF.

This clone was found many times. The sequenced part of the CDR3 DNA is TGTGCCATCAGTGCGGGGAACGAAAAA. It translates to CAISAGNEK. The complete CDR3 sequence is CAISAGNEKLFF. This chain joins TRBV10-3 and TRBJ1-4; unclear D gene. The read ends 3 residues before the CDR3 terminus; that terminus is restored from the germline J gene. CDR1 is ENHRY, CDR2 SYGVKD, per germline. The CDR3 consists of 12 residues. V dropped 4 bases and J dropped 8 bases, with 8 bases sitting between them.

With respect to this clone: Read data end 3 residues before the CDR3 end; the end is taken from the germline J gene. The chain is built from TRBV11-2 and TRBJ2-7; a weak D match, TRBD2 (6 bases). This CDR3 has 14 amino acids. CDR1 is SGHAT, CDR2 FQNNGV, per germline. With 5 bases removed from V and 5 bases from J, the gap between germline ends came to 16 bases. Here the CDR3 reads CASSLGLLADEQYF. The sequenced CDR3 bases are TGTGCCAGCAGCCTGGGACTCCTCGCCGACGAG.

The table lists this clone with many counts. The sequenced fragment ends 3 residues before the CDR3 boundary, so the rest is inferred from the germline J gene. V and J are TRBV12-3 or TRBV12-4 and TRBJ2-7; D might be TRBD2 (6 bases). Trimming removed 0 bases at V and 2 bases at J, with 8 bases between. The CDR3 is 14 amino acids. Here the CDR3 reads CASSLARRAYEQYF. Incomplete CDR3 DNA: TGTGCCAGCAGTTTAGCCCGGAGGGCCTACGAG.

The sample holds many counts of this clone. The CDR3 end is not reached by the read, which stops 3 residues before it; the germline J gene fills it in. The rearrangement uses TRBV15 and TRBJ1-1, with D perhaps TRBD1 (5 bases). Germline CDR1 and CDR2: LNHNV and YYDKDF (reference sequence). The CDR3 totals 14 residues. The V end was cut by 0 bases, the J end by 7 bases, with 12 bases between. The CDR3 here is CATSRDTTAIEAFF. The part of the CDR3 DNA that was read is TGTGCCACCAGCAGAGATACGACAGCAATTGAA.